The rows below give T cell receptor beta chains drawn from one sample of a study of control samples from healthy donors and cancer patients. The table came from immunoSEQ multiplex PCR; TCRdb's copy has only in-frame clones and leaves some out. Of about 180,000 clones in the sample, more than 80% were seen once. Input material: blood. All receptors derive from a man aged 30-40 years in good health. The CDR3 runs from the conserved cysteine through the conserved F or W. D genes are given only for firm matches. Only part of the rows carry a size: once, few, many, or a class if the clone is expanded.

TRBV11-2,TRBJ1-2,-,-,18,TGTGCCAGCAGCCCTGGGTTCAGGGCCCCTTCTGGACTTCATGGCTACACCTTC,CASSPGFRAPSGLHGYTF
TRBV5-6,TRBJ2-7,-,-,11,TGTGCCAGCAGCCGTATGGGCGAGCAGTACTTC,CASSRMGEQYF
TRBV6-5,TRBJ1-1,once,-,15,TGTGCCAGCAGTTACGCCTATTGGACCCCAGGTGAAGCTTTCTTT,CASSYAYWTPGEAFF
TRBV30,TRBJ1-1,-,-,16,TGTGCCGTCCGGGGGGGCCCCTGGGCAGCGAACACTGAAGCTTTCTTT,CAVRGGPWAANTEAFF
TRBV11-2,TRBJ1-1,-,TRBD1,14,TGTGCCAGCAGGGCACAGGGGGCTTATACTGAAGCTTTCTTT,CASRAQGAYTEAFF
TRBV7-2,TRBJ2-2,-,TRBD1,16,TGTGCCAGCAGCCCGGGACAGAAGACGAACACCGGGGAGCTGTTTTTT,CASSPGQKTNTGELFF
TRBV12-3/TRBV12-4,TRBJ1-6,-,-,13,TGTGCCAGCAGTAGGGAGCTTAATTCACCCCTCCACTTT,CASSRELNSPLHF
TRBV6-5,TRBJ1-2,-,-,12,TGTGCCAGCGGAGGTGTGGACTATGGCTACACCTTC,CASGGVDYGYTF
TRBV12-3/TRBV12-4,TRBJ1-1,once,TRBD1,13,TGTGCCAGCAGTTTAAGGGGGCCAACTGAAGCTTTCTTT,CASSLRGPTEAFF
TRBV19,TRBJ2-1,-,-,15,TGTGCCAGTAGTCCCTGGAAATCGGTCGACAATGAGCAGTTCTTC,CASSPWKSVDNEQFF
TRBV5-1,TRBJ2-1,once,TRBD2,18,TGCGCCAGCAGCTTGGTGACTAGCGGCCTTAGCTCCTACAATGAGCAGTTCTTC,CASSLVTSGLSSYNEQFF
TRBV7-2,TRBJ1-2,-,-,13,TGTGCCAGCACCGGAACCCCTGGACATGGCTACACCTTC,CASTGTPGHGYTF
TRBV9,TRBJ1-1,-,-,15,TGTGCCAGCAGCGTAGAGGGTACTAGGAACACTGAAGCTTTCTTT,CASSVEGTRNTEAFF
TRBV3-1/TRBV3-2,TRBJ2-5,once,-,15,TGTGCCAGCAGCCATCTAACGGAGTACCAAGAGACCCAGTACTTC,CASSHLTEYQETQYF
TRBV5-8,TRBJ2-1,-,TRBD2,16,TGTGCCAGCAGCTTAGGATTAGCGGGAGAGGACAATGAGCAGTTCTTC,CASSLGLAGEDNEQFF